Given below is one T cell receptor beta chain in context. The sample belongs to a study of blood T cell repertoires in COVID-19. Study summary: Acute and convalescent COVID-19 specimens originated in the United States, Italy and Spain. Nucleic acid was either cDNA or gDNA, and it came from T cells, B-cell-depleted T cells, or PBMCs.

Original analysis: Amplification of reference gene primers provided the estimated nucleated cell counts. Method: immunoSEQ multiplex PCR; TCRdb's copy keeps in-frame clones and lacks some. V and J calls and clone size are given by that table; D and trimming were obtained from the DNA. The sample consists of about 160,000 clones, approximately 95% of them appearing once. Germline CDR1 LNHDA, CDR2 SQIVND (reference sequence). The CDR3 has 14 residues. V lost 5 bases and J lost 3, with 14 bases in between. This clonotype was obtained from a woman aged 50 to 65 with acute or convalescent COVID-19. The genes are TRBV19 and TRBJ2-7; tentative D call: TRBD2 (5 bases). Material for sequencing was peripheral blood. The CDR3 DNA follows: TGTGCCAGTAGTGTGAGAGTAGCGAACTACGAGCAGTACTTC. It translates to CASSVRVANYEQYF.